One and the same sample provided the 17 T cell receptor beta chains below, sequenced in a study of response to subunit inactivated influenza vaccine. A single record per CDR3 protein comes from TCRdb applying MiXCR to the RT-PCR reads. The sample has 400,000 to 650,000 distinct CDR3 sequences, more than 7% seen once. The input for sequencing was PBMCs from blood, taken 23 months after vaccination. The receptors were gathered from a man between 50 and 75 years old who received an inactivated influenza vaccine.

The gene calls are TRBV7-8 and TRBJ2-7; the match to TRBD2 covers 7 bases. The length of the CDR3 is 17 residues. The germline V gene has CDR1 SGHVS and CDR2 FQNEAQ. V was pared by 5 bases and J by 2 bases, with 15 bases of the junction left unmatched. The CDR3 DNA follows: TGTGCCAGCAGCCAACTAAGGGCCCCGGGAGGCGCCTACGAGCAGTACTTC. Protein product: CASSQLRAPGGAYEQYF.

This clonotype was counted at least ten times. V is TRBV20-1 and J is TRBJ2-5, with TRBD2 identical over 15 bases. This CDR3 is built from 15 residues. Per the germline V gene, CDR1 is DFQATT and CDR2 is SNEGSKA (reference sequence). Unmatched junction bases numbered 3, after V lost 6 bases and J lost 1 base. The CDR3 sequence: CSAGLAGGPQETQYF. The CDR3 DNA reads as TGCAGTGCAGGACTAGCGGGGGGGCCCCAAGAGACCCAGTACTTC.

This clonotype was observed a few times. The rearrangement joins TRBV5-1 to TRBJ2-5; 8 positions agree with TRBD1. V trimming: 0 bases; J trimming: 4 bases; junction bases outside the gene matches: 5. Germline loops: CDR1 SGHRS, CDR2 YFSETQ. The CDR3 is made up of 15 amino acids. For the CDR3, the DNA is TGCGCCAGCAGCTTGGCGGGACAGGCTGTAGAGACCCAGTACTTC. Its protein product is CASSLAGQAVETQYF.

The V and J genes are TRBV10-2 and TRBJ2-3; 8 bases are a match to TRBD2. Germline-derived CDR1 and CDR2 are WSHSY and SAAADI. This CDR3 has 16 residues. The trim removed 6 bases at V and 7 bases at J, leaving 15 bases unmatched. The CDR3 DNA reads TGCGCCAGCAGCATCTGGTTAACTAGCGGTTTAAATACGCAGTATTTT. Translating gives CASSIWLTSGLNTQYF.

This clonotype has just a few counts. CDR3 amino acids: CASSITGGSYNEQFF. CDR3 bases: TGTGCCAGCAGCATTACGGGGGGGTCCTACAATGAGCAGTTCTTC. The J gene is TRBJ2-1, the V gene TRBV7-9; 8 positions agree with TRBD2. V was pared by 5 bases and J by 1 base, with 4 bases of the junction left unmatched. From germline, CDR1 is SEHNR and CDR2 FQNEAQ (reference sequence). CDR3 size: 15 residues.

This clonotype was seen at least ten times. The V and J genes are TRBV20-1 and TRBJ2-2; D not resolved. The CDR3 is 13 amino acids. Germline lookup yields CDR1 DFQATT and CDR2 SNEGSKA (reference sequence). The V end was cut by 0 bases, the J end by 5 bases, with 7 bases between. In DNA form, the CDR3 reads TGCAGTGCTAGAGATTGGTTGACCGGGGAGCTGTTTTTT. Amino acid sequence: CSARDWLTGELFF.

This clonotype has only a few counts. The chain employs TRBV24-1 and TRBJ2-1; 8 nucleotides align to TRBD1. The CDR3 runs to 16 residues. Germline V gene data show CDR1 as KGHDR and CDR2 as SFDVKD. J lost 9 bases, V lost 3 bases, and 12 bases had no gene match. In DNA, the CDR3 is TGTGCCACCAGTGATCTAGGACAGGGTGGTGTCGGTGAGCAGTTCTTC. Translated: CATSDLGQGGVGEQFF.

This clonotype was seen ten or more times. The chain carries TRBV2 and TRBJ2-5; D is unclear. The CDR3 totals 14 residues. The V gene lost 2 bases and the J gene lost 2 bases, with 9 bases spanning the gap. CDR1 and CDR2 from the germline V gene are SNHLY and FYNNEI. This CDR3 is CASSESVWQETQYF. The CDR3 nucleotides read TGTGCCAGCAGTGAATCTGTGTGGCAAGAGACCCAGTACTTC.

This clonotype was picked up a small number of times. The J gene is TRBJ2-1, the V gene TRBV5-6; 12 nucleotides agree with TRBD1. This CDR3 contains 16 residues. With 3 bases clipped from V and 9 bases from J, the junction kept 10 bases outside the gene matches. Germline V gene data show CDR1 as SGHDT and CDR2 as YYEEEE. The CDR3 loop reads CASSWKPGQGAVEQFF. Written as DNA, the CDR3 is TGTGCCAGCAGCTGGAAGCCGGGACAGGGGGCTGTTGAGCAGTTCTTC.

V usage is TRBV20-1 and J usage is TRBJ1-6, with unresolved D. This CDR3 has 15 amino acids. The V gene lost 0 bases and the J gene lost 6 bases, with 12 bases spanning the gap. The germline CDR1 and CDR2 sequences are DFQATT and SNEGSKA (reference sequence). CDR3: CSARDRTWGNSPLHF. The CDR3 DNA reads TGCAGTGCTAGAGATCGGACGTGGGGTAATTCACCCCTCCACTTT.

The V call is TRBV12-3 or TRBV12-4, the J call TRBJ1-5; 12 bases match TRBD1. The CDR3 is made up of 16 amino acids. V dropped 5 bases and J dropped 3; count of bases not matched to a gene: 5. CDR3 in DNA: TGTGCCAGCAGTACGGGACAGGGGGCGATCAATCAGCCCCAGCATTTT. It specifies CASSTGQGAINQPQHF.

This clonotype was observed at least ten times. V gene TRBV12-3 or TRBV12-4 combines with J gene TRBJ1-5; 9 positions match TRBD1. Trimming took 4 bases from V and 7 from J; bases not matched to a gene: 2. The CDR3 is made up of 13 amino acids. CDR3 coding DNA: TGTGCCAGCAGTTCCGACAGGGGGCAGCCCCAGCATTTT. It specifies CASSSDRGQPQHF.

The genes are TRBV7-6 and TRBJ2-7; 10 nucleotides line up with TRBD2. Germline assignment: CDR1 SGHVS and CDR2 FNYEAQ. This CDR3 has 14 amino acids. With V trimmed by 5 bases and J by 4 bases, 5 bases remained unmatched. DNA for the CDR3: TGTGCCAGCAGCACACTAGCGGGAACGTACGAGCAGTACTTC. This encodes CASSTLAGTYEQYF.

In this sample, this clonotype turned up a few times. V gene TRBV20-1 combines with J gene TRBJ2-7; D is tentatively TRBD1 or TRBD2 (5 bases each). From germline, CDR1 is DFQATT and CDR2 SNEGSKA (reference sequence). The CDR3 sequence is 12 residues long. Trimming removed 6 bases from V and 7 bases from J, with 16 bases in between. The CDR3 reads CSAGRDQREQYF. The CDR3 coding sequence is TGCAGTGCCGGCCGGGACCAAAGGGAGCAGTACTTC.

CDR3 region: CASSRRQGANQPQHF. The CDR3 bases are TGTGCCAGCAGCAGAAGACAGGGGGCAAATCAGCCCCAGCATTTT. The rearrangement uses TRBV5-6 and TRBJ1-5; 10 bases fit TRBD1. CDR3 length equals 15 residues. V was clipped by 4 bases and J by 4 bases; unmatched bases: 5. In germline, CDR1 is SGHDT, CDR2 YYEEEE.

There are a few counts of this clonotype. The chain has TRBV10-3 and TRBJ2-7, with unresolved D. V was trimmed by 0 bases and J by 4 bases, leaving 7 bases between them. This CDR3 has 13 amino acids. The germline V gene has CDR1 ENHRY and CDR2 SYGVKD. CDR3 protein: CAISESDLYEQYF. CDR3 sequence (DNA): TGTGCCATCAGTGAGTCTGACTTATACGAGCAGTACTTC.

The V and J genes are TRBV20-1 and TRBJ2-3; weak D call: TRBD1 (5 bases). This CDR3 spans 12 amino acids. Germline lookup yields CDR1 DFQATT and CDR2 SNEGSKA (reference sequence). The V and J ends lost 6 bases and 3 bases respectively, with 10 bases between them. CDR3 residues: CSAIQETDTQYF. The DNA of the CDR3 is TGCAGTGCGATACAGGAGACAGATACGCAGTATTTT.